This T cell receptor beta chain was captured in a study of CD8+ T cells in alopecia areata. Study details: Grafts of skin from C3H/HeJ donors aged roughly 6-13 months with spontaneous alopecia went to female C3H/HeJ mice aged 7-10 weeks.

Germline values: CDR1 NSHNY, CDR2 SYGAGN. The CDR3 contains 11 residues. The ends were cut back, 4 bases at V and 6 bases at J, with 5 bases in the middle. About this clone: Mouse gene names and germline throughout. The CDR3 end falls 4 residues outside the read, so it is completed with the germline J gene.

TCR sequencing used cDNA made by reverse transcription of extracted RNA. Clones were sequenced by immunoSEQ multiplex PCR, and TCRdb holds only the in-frame ones, with some missing. The specimen has 2,500 to 3,000 clones, none found just once. Source material: lesional skin. The chain carries TRBV13-1 and TRBJ2-1; the D is unclear. This sequence was found in a C3H/HeJ mouse with alopecia areata. The mice in this strain carry MHC haplotype H2-k. The sequenced part of the CDR3 DNA is TGTGCCAGCAGTATGGGTGCT. Amino acids: CASSMGA. The complete CDR3 sequence is CASSMGAEQFF.